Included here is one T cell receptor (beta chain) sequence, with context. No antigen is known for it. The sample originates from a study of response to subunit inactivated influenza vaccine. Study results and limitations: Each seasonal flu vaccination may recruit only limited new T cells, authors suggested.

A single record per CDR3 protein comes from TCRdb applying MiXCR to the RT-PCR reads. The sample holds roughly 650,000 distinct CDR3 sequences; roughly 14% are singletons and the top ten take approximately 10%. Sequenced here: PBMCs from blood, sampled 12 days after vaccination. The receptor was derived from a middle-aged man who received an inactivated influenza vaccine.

CDR3 region: CASSLTSSSYEQYF. CDR3 coding DNA: TGTGCCAGCAGCTTGACCTCATCCTCCTACGAGCAGTACTTC. The gene calls are TRBV7-2 and TRBJ2-7; D unclear. The germline V gene has CDR1 SGHTA and CDR2 FQGNSA. This CDR3 has 14 amino acids. Between the trimmed V and J ends, which lost 3 bases and 0 bases, there was a span of 9 bases.